This is a list of T cell receptor beta chains from one sample in a study of blood T cells in healthy people across ages. TCRdb reprocessed the 5' RACE reads via MiXCR and lists one record per CDR3 protein. The sample lists approximately 1,000,000 distinct CDR3 sequences, less than 45% seen once, with under 15% in the top ten. Sequenced input: blood. These receptor sequences come from a man aged 18 to 30 in good health. CDR3s include the opening cysteine and the closing phenylalanine or tryptophan. The D gene is left open where the match is weak. Clone size is stated in some rows and not others, as once, few, many or a class when expanded.

CDR3nt,CDR3aa,d_gene,v_gene,j_gene,abundance
TGTGCCAGCAGCGCACAACAGGGAAACTATGGCTACACCTTC,CASSAQQGNYGYTF,-,TRBV2,TRBJ1-2,few
TGTGCCAGCAGCACTAGGGCGCCCCTCCCTACTAACTATGGCTACACCTTC,CASSTRAPLPTNYGYTF,-,TRBV7-8,TRBJ1-2,-
TGTGCCAGCAGTTACCATTCAGCCCTGAACACTGAAGCTTTCTTT,CASSYHSALNTEAFF,-,TRBV6-2/TRBV6-3,TRBJ1-1,-
TGTGCTAGTGGTCCGGGAATGGTTTTTGAGACCCAGTACTTC,CASGPGMVFETQYF,-,TRBV12-5,TRBJ2-5,-
TGCAGTGCTATCCCCGTCACTAGCGGGGGCAATGAGCAGTTCTTC,CSAIPVTSGGNEQFF,TRBD2,TRBV20-1,TRBJ2-1,-
TGCAGTGCTAGACCTAGGACAGGGGAAGGCTACACCTTC,CSARPRTGEGYTF,TRBD1,TRBV20-1,TRBJ1-2,-
TGTGCCAGCAGTGGGCCCTGGGCCTATGGCTACACCTTC,CASSGPWAYGYTF,-,TRBV2,TRBJ1-2,few
TGTGCCAGCAGCTCACAACCCAGGGGTGAGCAGTTCTTC,CASSSQPRGEQFF,-,TRBV7-9,TRBJ2-1,-
TGCAGTGCTCCAAACGACGGAGGTGAAGCTTTCTTT,CSAPNDGGEAFF,-,TRBV20-1,TRBJ1-1,-
TGTGCCAGCAGTTGGCTGCCGAACACTGAAGCTTTCTTT,CASSWLPNTEAFF,-,TRBV27,TRBJ1-1,-
TGTGCCAGCAGTTTAGCGGTGGGGACAAAGTTCGGGGAGCAGTACTTC,CASSLAVGTKFGEQYF,-,TRBV12-3/TRBV12-4,TRBJ2-7,-
TGCGCCAGCAGCCAAGAAACAGCAGACTATGGCTACACCTTC,CASSQETADYGYTF,-,TRBV4-3,TRBJ1-2,-
TGTGCCAGCAGCGACTTTGGGATTAATGAGCAGTTCTTC,CASSDFGINEQFF,-,TRBV5-6,TRBJ2-1,-